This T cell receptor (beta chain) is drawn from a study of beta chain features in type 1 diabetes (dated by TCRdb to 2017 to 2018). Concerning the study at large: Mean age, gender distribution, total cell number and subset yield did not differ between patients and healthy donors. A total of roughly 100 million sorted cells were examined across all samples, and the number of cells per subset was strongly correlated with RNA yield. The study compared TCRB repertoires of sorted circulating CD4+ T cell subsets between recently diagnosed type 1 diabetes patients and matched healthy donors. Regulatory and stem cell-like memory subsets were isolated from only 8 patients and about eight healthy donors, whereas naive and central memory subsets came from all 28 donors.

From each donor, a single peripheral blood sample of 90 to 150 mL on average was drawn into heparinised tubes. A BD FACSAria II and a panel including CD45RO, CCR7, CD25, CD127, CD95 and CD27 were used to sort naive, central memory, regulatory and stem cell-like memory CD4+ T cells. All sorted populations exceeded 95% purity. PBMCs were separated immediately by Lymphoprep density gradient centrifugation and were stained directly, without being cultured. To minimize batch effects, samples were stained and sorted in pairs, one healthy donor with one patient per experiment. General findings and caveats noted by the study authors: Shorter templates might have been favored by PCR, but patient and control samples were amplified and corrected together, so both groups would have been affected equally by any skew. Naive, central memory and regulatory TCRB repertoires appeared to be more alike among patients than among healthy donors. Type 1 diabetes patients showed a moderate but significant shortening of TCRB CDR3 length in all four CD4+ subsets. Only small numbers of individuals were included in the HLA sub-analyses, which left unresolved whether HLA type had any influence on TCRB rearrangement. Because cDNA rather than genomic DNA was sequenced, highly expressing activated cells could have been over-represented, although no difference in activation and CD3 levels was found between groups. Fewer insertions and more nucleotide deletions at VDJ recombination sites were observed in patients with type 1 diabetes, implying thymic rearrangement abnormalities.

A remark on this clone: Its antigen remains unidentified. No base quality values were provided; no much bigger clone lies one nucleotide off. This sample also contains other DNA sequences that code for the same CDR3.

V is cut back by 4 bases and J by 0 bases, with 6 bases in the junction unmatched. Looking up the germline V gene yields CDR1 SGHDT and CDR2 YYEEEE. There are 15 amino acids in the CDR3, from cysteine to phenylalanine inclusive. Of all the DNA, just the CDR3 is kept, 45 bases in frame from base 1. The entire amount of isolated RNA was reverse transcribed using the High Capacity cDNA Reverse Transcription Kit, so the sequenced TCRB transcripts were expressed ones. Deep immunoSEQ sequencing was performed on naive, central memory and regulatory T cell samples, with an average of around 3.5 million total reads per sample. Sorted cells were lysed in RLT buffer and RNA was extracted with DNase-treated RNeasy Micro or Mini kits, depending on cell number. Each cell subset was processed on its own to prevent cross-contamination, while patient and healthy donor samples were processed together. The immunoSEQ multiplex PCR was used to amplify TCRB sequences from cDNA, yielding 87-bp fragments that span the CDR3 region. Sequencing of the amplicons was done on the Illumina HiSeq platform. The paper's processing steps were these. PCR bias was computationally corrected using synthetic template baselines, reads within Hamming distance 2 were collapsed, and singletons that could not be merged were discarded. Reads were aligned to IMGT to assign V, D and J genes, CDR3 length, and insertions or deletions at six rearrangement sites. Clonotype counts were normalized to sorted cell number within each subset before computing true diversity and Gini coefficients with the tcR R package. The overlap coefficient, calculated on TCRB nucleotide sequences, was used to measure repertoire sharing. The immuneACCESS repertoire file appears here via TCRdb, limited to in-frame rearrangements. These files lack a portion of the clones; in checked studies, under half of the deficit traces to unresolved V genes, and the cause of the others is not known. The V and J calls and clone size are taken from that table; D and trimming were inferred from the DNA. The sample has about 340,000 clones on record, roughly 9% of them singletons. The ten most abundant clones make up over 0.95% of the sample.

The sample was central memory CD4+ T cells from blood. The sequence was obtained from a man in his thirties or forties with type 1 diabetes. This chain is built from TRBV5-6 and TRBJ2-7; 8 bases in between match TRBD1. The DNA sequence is TGTGCCAGCAGCCTCCCAGGGGGCATCTCCTACGAGCAGTACTTC. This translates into CASSLPGGISYEQYF.